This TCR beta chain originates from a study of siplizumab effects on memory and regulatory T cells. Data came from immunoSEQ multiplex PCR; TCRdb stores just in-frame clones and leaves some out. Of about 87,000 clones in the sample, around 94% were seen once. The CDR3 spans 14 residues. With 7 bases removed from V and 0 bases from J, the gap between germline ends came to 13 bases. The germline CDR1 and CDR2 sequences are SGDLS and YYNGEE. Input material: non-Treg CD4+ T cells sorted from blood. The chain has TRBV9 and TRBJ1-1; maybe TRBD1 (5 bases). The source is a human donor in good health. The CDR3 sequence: CASRVGLMNTEAFF. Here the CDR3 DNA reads TGTGCCAGCCGGGTGGGACTTATGAACACTGAAGCTTTCTTT.